This TCR beta chain comes out of a study of T cells in localized non-small cell lung cancer. Study-wide findings and caveats: Peak T cell clonality was found in uninvolved adjacent lung, exceeding tumor.

Germline loops: CDR1 SGDLS, CDR2 YYNGEE. V lost 3 bases, J lost 7 bases, and 7 bases lay in between. The CDR3 is 12 residues long. Profiling relied on immunoSEQ multiplex PCR, and the TCRdb table lists in-frame clones only, not all of them. Of roughly 2,000 clones listed, under 30% were seen once; the top ten hold 11%. In this sample, this clone turned up a few times. The antigen is unknown. Sequencing used normal lung tissue next to the tumor, obtained before any cancer treatment. The chain joins TRBV9 to TRBJ1-4, with no clear D. This TCR was recovered from a female donor over 55 with stage I lung adenocarcinoma. This CDR3 reads CASSAYGEKLFF. Here the CDR3 DNA reads TGTGCCAGCAGCGCTTACGGTGAAAAACTGTTTTTT.